A single sample is the source of the 7 T cell receptor beta chains below, sequenced in a study of CD8 T cells in cerebrospinal fluid in Alzheimer's disease. TCRdb reprocessed the 10x single-cell sequencing reads and keeps a single row for each CDR3 protein, giving no DNA. The sample holds some 960 distinct CDR3 sequences. Material: cerebrospinal fluid. These receptors originate from a human donor with mild cognitive impairment.

The chain couples TRBV30 to TRBJ1-4. Germline V gene data show CDR1 as GTSNPN and CDR2 as SVGIG (reference sequence). This CDR3 contains 13 residues. This chain's CDR3 is CAWMGPDNEKLFF.

This chain joins TRBV19 and TRBJ1-2; TCRdb designates TRBD1, a call that cannot be tested without DNA. CDR1 and CDR2 (germline): LNHDA, SQIVND (reference sequence). This CDR3 has 14 residues. CDR3: CASSTDRTNYGYTF.

This clonotype shows up as large (0.1 to 1%) by frequency. The chain uses TRBV12-3 or TRBV12-4 and TRBJ2-2; TCRdb selects TRBD2, and the lack of DNA leaves this call unchecked. This CDR3 comprises 16 residues. The CDR3 loop is CASSTLGRQPTGELFF.

This clonotype is classed as medium-sized (0.01 to 0.1%) by frequency. V and J are TRBV5-6 and TRBJ2-1; TCRdb reports TRBD2, a call that lacks DNA to check it against. Looked up from germline, CDR1 is SGHDT and CDR2 is YYEEEE. The CDR3 covers 16 residues. CDR3 amino acids: CASSLGPGLSYNEQFF.

This clonotype ranks as large (0.1 to 1%) in terms of frequency. The chain couples TRBV10-2 to TRBJ1-2; TCRdb returns TRBD1, unconfirmable since there is no DNA. Looked up from germline, CDR1 is WSHSY and CDR2 is SAAADI. This CDR3 has 11 residues. The CDR3: CAIHRDGGYTF.

In terms of frequency, this clonotype is medium-sized. The chain carries TRBV7-8 and TRBJ2-6. Per the germline V gene, CDR1 is SGHVS and CDR2 is FQNEAQ. The CDR3 is 15 amino acids. The CDR3 is CASSITATGANVLTF. Full variable domain (remainder filled in from reference TRBV7-8 and TRBJ2-6): GAGVSQSPRYKVAKRGQDVALRCDPISGHVSLFWYQQALGQGPEFLTYFQNEAQLDKSGLPSDRFFAERPEGSVSTLKIQRTQQEDSAVYLCASSITATGANVLTFGAGSRLTVL.

Considering frequency, this clonotype is medium-sized. The chain carries TRBV7-2 and TRBJ2-3; TCRdb indicates TRBD2, and absent DNA this call remains unverified. Per germline, CDR1 SGHTA and CDR2 FQGNSA. The CDR3 is made up of 13 amino acids. CDR3 region: CASSLGGRYTQYF.